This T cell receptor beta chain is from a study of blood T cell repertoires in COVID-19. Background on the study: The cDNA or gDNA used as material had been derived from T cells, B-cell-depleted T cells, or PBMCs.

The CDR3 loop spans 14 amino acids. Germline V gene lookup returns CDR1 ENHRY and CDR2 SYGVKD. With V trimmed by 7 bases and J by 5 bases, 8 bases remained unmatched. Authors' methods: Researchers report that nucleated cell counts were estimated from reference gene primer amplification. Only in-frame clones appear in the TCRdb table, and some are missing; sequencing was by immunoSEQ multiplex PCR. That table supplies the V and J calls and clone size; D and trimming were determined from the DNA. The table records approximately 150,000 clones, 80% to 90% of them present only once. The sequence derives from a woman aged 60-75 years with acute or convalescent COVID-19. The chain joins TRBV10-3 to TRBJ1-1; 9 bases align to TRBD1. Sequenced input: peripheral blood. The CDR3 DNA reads TGTGCCATCAATCCGGGACAGGGAACGACTGAAGCTTTCTTT. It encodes CAINPGQGTTEAFF.